These 25 T cell receptor beta chains share one sample of origin, sequenced in a study of human T cells and chemical hapten exposure. TCRdb used MiXCR to reprocess the RACE reads, holding one entry per CDR3 protein. Of more than 250,000 distinct CDR3 sequences listed, more than 6.5% were seen once; the top ten hold over 2%. The time point was: pre-sensitization, week 0. Treatment defined: therapeutic diphenylcyclopropenone sensitization with weekly scalp DPC. The input for sequencing was whole blood, taken in connection with sensitization to the hapten diphenylcyclopropenone (DPC). The receptors come from a woman aged 40 to 49 with alopecia areata. Some clones in this sample may be carry-over from other donors' samples.

This clonotype was counted at least ten times. V gene TRBV4-3 combines with J gene TRBJ2-1; D possibly corresponds to TRBD2 (5 bases). CDR1 is LGHNA, CDR2 YSLEER, per germline. CDR3 length: 15 amino acids. V lost 0 bases to trimming and J lost 8 bases, with 14 bases between them. CDR3 in DNA: TGCGCCAGCAGCCAAGATCGGATCGGGGTCGATGAGCAGTTCTTC. This codes for CASSQDRIGVDEQFF.

This clonotype was seen only a few times. The J gene is TRBJ2-3, the V gene TRBV5-1; 10 bases are a match to TRBD2. Trimming took 0 bases from V and 7 from J; bases not matched to a gene: 8. The CDR3 runs 16 residues. Germline loops: CDR1 SGHRS, CDR2 YFSETQ. CDR3 region: CASSLAQLAGLNTQYF. The CDR3 nucleotides are TGCGCCAGCAGCTTGGCCCAACTAGCGGGATTGAATACGCAGTATTTT. Looking up the rest from reference TRBV5-1 and TRBJ2-3 gives the full variable domain: KAGVTQTPRYLIKTRGQQVTLSCSPISGHRSVSWYQQTPGQGLQFLFEYFSETQRNKGNFPGRFSGRQFSNSRSEMNVSTLELGDSALYLCASSLAQLAGLNTQYFGPGTRLTVL.

This clonotype appeared a few times. The rearrangement uses TRBV3-1 and TRBJ1-2; 11 bases align to TRBD1. From germline, CDR1 is LGHDT and CDR2 YNNKEL (reference sequence). The V gene end was trimmed by 4 bases and the J gene end by 5 bases; junction bases not matched to a gene: 9. The CDR3 has 16 amino acids. The CDR3 sequence is CASSRGQGARFYGYTF. CDR3 nucleotide sequence: TGTGCCAGCAGCCGCGGACAGGGGGCGCGTTTTTATGGCTACACCTTC.

This clonotype has only a few counts. The rearrangement links TRBV4-3 to TRBJ2-7, with a weak D call TRBD1 (6 bases). The CDR3 runs 14 residues. Germline loops: CDR1 LGHNA, CDR2 YSLEER. The V end lost 2 bases, the J end lost 3 bases, and 11 bases lay between the germline ends. In DNA, the CDR3 is TGCGCCAGCAGCCAACGTCTAGGGGGCTACGAGCAGTACTTC. Translating it yields CASSQRLGGYEQYF.

The chain employs TRBV29-1 and TRBJ2-7, with TRBD1 matching over 7 bases. The CDR3 is made up of 15 amino acids. V shed 6 bases, J shed 3 bases, and the junction held 14 bases outside the gene matches. The germline V gene encodes CDR1 SQVTM and CDR2 ANQGSEA. The CDR3 DNA is TGCAGCGTCGAGTGGGACAGCCCTAACTACTACGAGCAGTACTTC. This sequence encodes CSVEWDSPNYYEQYF.

This clonotype was seen only a few times. DNA for the CDR3: TGTGCCACCCGGACGGAATATAATTCACCCCTCCACTTT. Translated, it gives CATRTEYNSPLHF. The chain recombines TRBV6-1 with TRBJ1-6; no clear D gene. Germline V gene lookup returns CDR1 MNHNS and CDR2 SASEGT. The V gene lost 10 bases and the J gene lost 4 bases, with 11 bases spanning the gap. CDR3 size: 13 residues.

V and J are TRBV2 and TRBJ1-2; no definite D call. The V gene lost 2 bases and the J gene lost 5 bases, with 12 bases spanning the gap. The CDR3 extends over 14 amino acids. The germline V gene has CDR1 SNHLY and CDR2 FYNNEI. For the CDR3, the DNA is TGTGCCAGCAGTGAATCTTGGATCTCATATGGCTACACCTTC. This codes for CASSESWISYGYTF. Using reference TRBV2 and TRBJ1-2 for the parts outside the CDR3, the full variable domain is EPEVTQTPSHQVTQMGQEVILRCVPISNHLYFYWYRQILGQKVEFLVSFYNNEISEKSEIFDDQFSVERPDGSNFTLKIRSTKLEDSAMYFCASSESWISYGYTFGSGTRLTVV.

This clonotype was seen a few times. The V and J genes are TRBV29-1 and TRBJ2-3, with TRBD2 identical over 8 bases. V lost 8 bases, J lost 5 bases, and 3 bases stayed unmatched. CDR3 length equals 11 residues. From germline, CDR1 is SQVTM and CDR2 ANQGSEA. In nucleotides, the CDR3 is TGCAGCCTCACTAGCGGAGATACGCAGTATTTT. This codes for CSLTSGDTQYF.

This clonotype has just a few counts. This chain connects TRBV5-1 to TRBJ2-3; TRBD2 agrees at 8 bases. This CDR3 is built from 15 residues. Germline CDR1 and CDR2: SGHRS and YFSETQ. V lost 4 bases to trimming and J lost 4 bases; unmatched junction nucleotides: 8. DNA for the CDR3: TGCGCCAGCAGCCCGGGGGGACTAGTGGCAGATACGCAGTATTTT. Residues: CASSPGGLVADTQYF.

The gene calls are TRBV7-2 and TRBJ1-6; no clear D. Trimming left V 7 bases short and J 1 base short, with 23 bases between. CDR3 length: 19 amino acids. Germline assignment: CDR1 SGHTA and CDR2 FQGNSA. The CDR3 DNA is TGTGCCAGCACCTACCTGGGGAGGGATACTCGATCCTATAATTCACCCCTCCACTTT. It is translated as CASTYLGRDTRSYNSPLHF.

The genes are TRBV12-3 or TRBV12-4 and TRBJ2-7; 8 nucleotides match TRBD1. V dropped 6 bases and J dropped 6; count of bases not matched to a gene: 4. This CDR3 is 12 amino acids long. In nucleotides, the CDR3 is TGTGCCAGCAGACTAGGACAGGGCGAGCAGTACTTC. This codes for CASRLGQGEQYF.

This sequence joins TRBV4-1 and TRBJ2-3, with 7 bases aligning to TRBD1. Germline V gene lookup returns CDR1 MGHRA and CDR2 YSYEKL. Losses at the gene ends were 4 bases for V and 4 bases for J; bases not matched to a gene: 5. The CDR3 has 14 amino acids. The CDR3 here is CASSRTTGADTQYF. For the CDR3, the DNA is TGCGCCAGCAGCCGTACAACAGGGGCAGATACGCAGTATTTT.

This clonotype has more than one count but fewer than ten. V and J are TRBV3-1 and TRBJ2-2; D not certain. CDR1 and CDR2 from the germline V gene are LGHDT and YNNKEL (reference sequence). V lost 4 bases, J lost 5 bases, and 5 bases lay in between. The CDR3 totals 12 residues. The CDR3 reads CASSLVTGELFF. The CDR3 coding sequence is TGTGCCAGCAGCCTCGTGACCGGGGAGCTGTTTTTT.

The chain recombines TRBV7-9 with TRBJ2-7; D is uncertain. CDR3 length: 12 residues. Looked up from germline, CDR1 is SEHNR and CDR2 is FQNEAQ (reference sequence). Trimming shortened V by 0 bases and J by 8 bases, and 8 bases separated the two germline ends. The CDR3 loop reads CASSLAKGQQYF. The DNA of the CDR3 is TGTGCCAGCAGCTTAGCAAAGGGCCAGCAGTACTTC.

The chain employs TRBV6-4 and TRBJ2-3; D not certain. Germline values: CDR1 MRHNA, CDR2 SNTAGT. The CDR3 contains 13 residues. With 0 bases removed from V and 5 bases from J, the gap between germline ends came to 6 bases. This chain's CDR3 is CASSDSVQDTQYF. The CDR3 nucleotides are TGTGCCAGCAGTGACTCAGTGCAAGATACGCAGTATTTT.

This clonotype was found many times. The J gene is TRBJ2-3, the V gene TRBV5-1; D call uncertain. Trimming took 4 bases from V and 1 from J, leaving 7 bases between them. This CDR3 region has 13 residues. In germline, CDR1 is SGHRS, CDR2 YFSETQ. The CDR3 DNA follows: TGCGCCAGCAGCCTCCAACGCACAGATACGCAGTATTTT. Translation: CASSLQRTDTQYF. Together with reference TRBV5-1 and TRBJ2-3, the CDR3 gives the full variable domain: KAGVTQTPRYLIKTRGQQVTLSCSPISGHRSVSWYQQTPGQGLQFLFEYFSETQRNKGNFPGRFSGRQFSNSRSEMNVSTLELGDSALYLCASSLQRTDTQYFGPGTRLTVL.

The rearrangement joins TRBV6-6 to TRBJ1-5; tentatively, D is TRBD1 (6 bases). This CDR3 comprises 16 residues. V lost 2 bases, J lost 7 bases, and 18 bases lay in between. The germline CDR1 and CDR2 sequences are MNHNY and SVGAGI (reference sequence). The CDR3 spells CASSYTGPRVSQPQHF. Written as DNA, the CDR3 is TGTGCCAGCAGTTACACAGGGCCGCGAGTGAGCCAGCCCCAGCATTTT.

This clonotype has more than one count but fewer than ten. The chain links TRBV14 to TRBJ2-1; D is possibly TRBD1 or TRBD2 (5 bases each). CDR1 and CDR2 from the germline V gene are SGHDN and FVKESK. With 2 bases removed from V and 9 bases from J, the gap between germline ends came to 11 bases. The CDR3 covers 13 residues. The CDR3 sequence: CASSQMTGTEQFF. The CDR3 coding sequence is TGTGCCAGCAGCCAAATGACGGGGACTGAGCAGTTCTTC.

The V gene is TRBV18, the J gene TRBJ1-4; D is undetermined. V was trimmed by 0 bases and J by 8 bases, leaving 10 bases between them. Germline CDR1 KGHSH, CDR2 LQKENI. There are 14 residues in the CDR3. The CDR3 loop reads CASSPPDSSEKLFF. As DNA, the CDR3 is TGTGCCAGCTCACCACCGGACTCTTCCGAAAAACTGTTTTTT. Combining the CDR3 with reference TRBV18 and TRBJ1-4 gives the whole variable domain NAGVMQNPRHLVRRRGQEARLRCSPMKGHSHVYWYRQLPEEGLKFMVYLQKENIIDESGMPKERFSAEFPKEGPSILRIQQVVRGDSAAYFCASSPPDSSEKLFFGSGTQLSVL.

A few counts support this clonotype. The rearrangement joins TRBV5-1 to TRBJ2-1; 8 nucleotides match TRBD2. Unmatched junction bases numbered 5, after V lost 4 bases and J lost 8 bases. In germline, CDR1 is SGHRS, CDR2 YFSETQ. The CDR3 consists of 13 residues. The CDR3 coding sequence is TGCGCCAGCAGCAACGGGACTAGGGATGAGCAGTTCTTC. Translation: CASSNGTRDEQFF.

The chain links TRBV28 to TRBJ1-5, with D unclear. Germline assignment: CDR1 MDHEN and CDR2 SYDVKM. This CDR3 comprises 11 residues. Deletions cut 0 bases from V and 12 bases from J, with 6 bases between. CDR3 region: CASSLWGSQHF. DNA for the CDR3: TGTGCCAGCAGTTTATGGGGGAGCCAGCATTTT.

The V call is TRBV20-1, the J call TRBJ1-5; 8 positions agree with TRBD1. The length of the CDR3 is 15 residues. The junction had 9 bases not matched to a gene; V was cut back by 5 bases and J by 3 bases. Germline CDR1 and CDR2: DFQATT and SNEGSKA (reference sequence). The chain's CDR3 is CSAGTGTGVNQPQHF. CDR3 in DNA: TGCAGTGCTGGTACGGGGACAGGCGTCAATCAGCCCCAGCATTTT.

This clonotype was recorded many times. The rearrangement joins TRBV4-3 to TRBJ2-1; 13 bases align to TRBD2. In germline, CDR1 is LGHNA, CDR2 YSLEER. This CDR3 has 18 amino acids. V was pared by 3 bases and J by 0 bases, with 5 bases of the junction left unmatched. The CDR3 here is CASSQRTSGGSSYNEQFF. The CDR3 DNA reads TGCGCCAGCAGCCAGAGGACTAGCGGGGGCAGCTCCTACAATGAGCAGTTCTTC.

This clonotype was counted at least ten times. The chain couples TRBV6-6 to TRBJ2-4; D call uncertain. The CDR3 loop spans 13 amino acids. The germline V and J ends were trimmed by 1 base and 4 bases, with 5 bases remaining between them. Germline V lookup: CDR1 MNHNY, CDR2 SVGAGI (reference sequence). This chain's CDR3 is CASSYLEKNIQYF. CDR3 DNA sequence: TGTGCCAGCAGTTACTTGGAGAAAAACATTCAGTACTTC.

CDR3 bases: TGTGCCAGCAGCTTTTCTCTGCCCTACGAGCAGTACTTC. Translating it yields CASSFSLPYEQYF. The chain uses TRBV7-2 and TRBJ2-7; D remains ambiguous. This CDR3 comprises 13 residues. With 3 bases removed from V and 2 bases from J, the gap between germline ends came to 8 bases. The germline V gene has CDR1 SGHTA and CDR2 FQGNSA.